The present T cell receptor (beta chain) was sequenced within a study of shared clonotypes between healthy human individuals. Study observations and caveats: Non-shared clonotypes were found to have lower generation probabilities than the clonotypes that were shared by all four of the sorted-subset donors.

Germline-derived CDR1 and CDR2 are LGHNT and FRNRAP. The length of the CDR3 is 14 residues. V lost 3 bases, J lost 5 bases, and 2 bases stayed unmatched. Terminally differentiated effector memory CD45RA+ cells were excluded by CCR7 positive selection of CD45RO-negative cells. Free of recent acute infections or vaccinations, the donors were healthy HIV-negative adults. Donors were Caucasian adults residing in Nashville, Tennessee, USA. As for this clone: The antigen is unknown.

For sorted subsets, about 200 ng DNA per replicate equaled about 27,000 T cell genomes. Profiling relied on immunoSEQ multiplex PCR, and the TCRdb table lists in-frame clones only, not all of them. The profile shows some 740,000 clones, 80% to 95% of them singletons. The sequence was collected from a young man in good health. V and J are TRBV12-5 and TRBJ2-5; the match to TRBD1 covers 11 bases. What was sequenced was naive CD8+ T cells sorted from blood. The CDR3 coding sequence is TGTGCTAGTGGTTTAGGACAGGGGGCTGAGACCCAGTACTTC. Amino acid sequence: CASGLGQGAETQYF. Full variable domain (missing parts from reference TRBV12-5 and TRBJ2-5): DARVTQTPRHKVTEMGQEVTMRCQPILGHNTVFWYRQTMMQGLELLAYFRNRAPLDDSGMPKDRFSAEMPDATLATLKIQPSEPRDSAVYFCASGLGQGAETQYFGPGTRLLVL.